This T cell receptor (beta chain) appears in the sequencing data of a study of beta chain features in type 1 diabetes. Overall study findings and caveats: No resolution was reached here on whether HLA type influences TCRB rearrangement.

This clone appeared once. Its antigen is not identified. Investigators reverse transcribed all isolated RNA, so they sequenced expressed TCRB transcripts. The protocol was immunoSEQ multiplex PCR, while the TCRdb copy is restricted to in-frame clones and leaves out a portion. The table shows hundreds of thousands of clones, with approximately 15% occurring only once. CDR1 is SGHDN, CDR2 FVKESK, per germline. V trimming: 0 bases; J trimming: 5 bases; junction bases outside the gene matches: 2. The CDR3 extends over 15 amino acids. This TCR derives from a man aged 25 to 40 in good health. The chain uses TRBV14 and TRBJ1-2; TRBD1 agrees at 11 bases. Sequenced input: naive CD4+ T cells from blood. The CDR3 reads CASSQDWDRGYGYTF. CDR3 sequence (DNA): TGTGCCAGCAGCCAAGATTGGGACAGGGGGTATGGCTACACCTTC. Full variable domain (remainder filled in from reference TRBV14 and TRBJ1-2): EAGVTQFPSHSVIEKGQTVTLRCDPISGHDNLYWYRRVMGKEIKFLLHFVKESKQDESGMPNNRFLAERTGGTYSTLKVQPAELEDSGVYFCASSQDWDRGYGYTFGSGTRLTVV.